This TCR beta chain stems from a study of Ad26.COV2.S vaccination and SARS-CoV-2 variants. Treatment specified: roughly 18 received Ad26.COV2.S at low or high dose, single or two shots; about 5 received placebo; per-sample allocation not given. Following the first vaccine or placebo injection, samples were taken on day 63. Clones were read by immunoSEQ multiplex PCR, and TCRdb kept only the in-frame ones, dropping some. The sample contains about 320,000 clones, around four fifths of which appear only once. From germline, CDR1 is SGHNT and CDR2 YENEEA. CDR3 size: 13 residues. With 4 bases clipped from V and 2 bases from J, the junction kept 1 base outside the gene matches.

The chain uses TRBV11-3 and TRBJ1-2; TRBD1 matches 7 bases. This TCR was recovered from a person between 18 and 65 years old who received the Ad26.COV2.S COVID-19 vaccine or a placebo. The sequencing here drew on peripheral blood, taken in a trial of Ad26.COV2.S vaccine versus placebo. CDR3 sequence (DNA): TGTGCCAGCAGCTCGGACAGGAACTATGGCTACACCTTC. Translation gives CASSSDRNYGYTF.